This T cell receptor (beta chain) stems from a study of control samples from healthy donors and cancer patients. V dropped 4 bases and J dropped 0 bases, with 10 bases sitting between them. Germline V gene sequence: CDR1 MNHEY, CDR2 SVGEGT. This CDR3 comprises 15 residues. This clone was recorded a few times. Sequencing was performed with immunoSEQ multiplex PCR; in TCRdb, only in-frame clones are kept and a portion is missing. The sample has approximately 230,000 clones, over 75% seen once. This clonotype originated in a woman aged 55-69 years with lung cancer. Sequenced sample: PBMCs. The V and J genes are TRBV6-2 or TRBV6-3 and TRBJ1-3, with D tentatively TRBD1 (5 bases). The CDR3 loop is CASSSSQGSGNTIYF. CDR3 nucleotides: TGTGCCAGCAGTTCATCGCAGGGCTCTGGAAACACCATATATTTT.